A single sample is the source of the 21 T cell receptor beta chains below, sequenced in a study of blood T cell repertoires in COVID-19 (dated by TCRdb to 2020 to 2022). Receptors were amplified or captured by the immunoSEQ multiplex PCR assay. In TCRdb, the immuneACCESS table is reduced to in-frame sequences with V and J assigned. These tables do not hold every clone; where another copy was compared, an unresolved V gene accounts for under half, and the others remain unexplained. In all, the sample holds 70,000 to 95,000 clones, and around four fifths of those were seen once. Roughly 10% of the sample is in the top ten clones. The sample consisted of peripheral blood. These receptors were obtained from a woman in her sixties or seventies with active or convalescent COVID-19.

The V gene is TRBV5-5, the J gene TRBJ1-1; the match to TRBD1 covers 8 bases. Germline V CDR1 and CDR2: SGHKS, YYEKEE (reference sequence). The CDR3 loop spans 17 amino acids. Germline trimming cut 4 bases from V and 4 bases from J; bases unmatched to any gene: 15. CDR3 sequence (DNA): TGTGCCAGCAGCATCCGTCTCAACAGGGGGGGTCCCACTGAAGCTTTCTTT. Its protein is CASSIRLNRGGPTEAFF.

The V and J genes are TRBV5-1 and TRBJ2-7; 10 nucleotides agree with TRBD2. CDR1 and CDR2 (germline): SGHRS, YFSETQ. The CDR3 length is 18 residues. J was trimmed by 1 base and V by 0 bases; bases with no gene match: 10. CDR3: CASSLVGGGTSVSYEQYF. In DNA form, the CDR3 reads TGCGCCAGCAGCTTGGTAGGTGGCGGGACTAGCGTATCCTACGAGCAGTACTTC.

The CDR3 bases are TGTGCCTCCACAAGGGACAGGAATCAGCCCCAGCATTTT. It yields the protein CASTRDRNQPQHF. V gene TRBV2 combines with J gene TRBJ1-5, with TRBD1 matching 8 bases. CDR1 SNHLY and CDR2 FYNNEI come from the germline V gene. There are 13 residues in the CDR3. V shed 11 bases, J shed 4 bases, and the junction held 7 bases outside the gene matches.

This chain uses TRBV7-9 with TRBJ2-2; 7 nucleotides match TRBD1. The CDR3 is 14 residues long. Trimming cost V 3 bases and J 9 bases; bases outside gene matches: 7. Germline V lookup: CDR1 SEHNR, CDR2 FQNEAQ (reference sequence). CDR3 coding DNA: TGTGCCAGCAGCTTCCCAAGGACAGGCAGGGAGCTGTTTTTT. Translated, it gives CASSFPRTGRELFF.

The V and J genes are TRBV2 and TRBJ2-5, with 7 bases identical to TRBD2. The V segment lost 6 bases and the J segment 1 base; nucleotides outside the gene matches: 2. In germline, CDR1 is SNHLY, CDR2 FYNNEI. This CDR3 has 13 amino acids. The CDR3 coding sequence is TGTGCCAGCAGGGGGGGGTCCCAAGAGACCCAGTACTTC. It translates to CASRGGSQETQYF.

This chain connects TRBV15 to TRBJ1-1, with D possibly being TRBD1 (5 bases). CDR3 size: 15 residues. The V end was cut by 0 bases, the J end by 3 bases, with 11 bases between. Germline V lookup: CDR1 LNHNV, CDR2 YYDKDF (reference sequence). In DNA, the CDR3 is TGTGCCACCAGCAGAGATGGGGGGGGGTACACTGAAGCTTTCTTT. This sequence encodes CATSRDGGGYTEAFF.

V gene TRBV11-3 combines with J gene TRBJ1-1, with D hard to call. This CDR3 is built from 13 residues. Germline V lookup: CDR1 SGHNT, CDR2 YENEEA. Trimming left V 3 bases short and J 7 bases short, with 12 bases between. In nucleotides, the CDR3 is TGTGCCAGCAGCTTGAATATGTACGGTGAAGCTTTCTTT. Encoded protein: CASSLNMYGEAFF.

The chain has TRBV5-6 and TRBJ2-5, with D tentatively TRBD1 (6 bases). CDR1 and CDR2 from the germline V gene are SGHDT and YYEEEE. This CDR3 contains 13 residues. Trimming shortened V by 4 bases and J by 2 bases, and 9 bases separated the two germline ends. For the CDR3, the DNA is TGTGCCAGCAGCCCACAGGGTCAAGAGACCCAGTACTTC. Protein product: CASSPQGQETQYF.

The chain joins TRBV2 to TRBJ2-1; D not certain. Germline lookup yields CDR1 SNHLY and CDR2 FYNNEI. This CDR3 is built from 14 residues. Trimming took 5 bases from V and 8 from J, leaving 16 bases between them. The CDR3 DNA is TGTGCCAGCAGTTTACTTGACACAAGCTATGAGCAGTTCTTC. It specifies CASSLLDTSYEQFF.

V is TRBV6-6 and J is TRBJ1-5; 10 positions agree with TRBD1. The germline V gene has CDR1 MNHNY and CDR2 SVGAGI (reference sequence). The V gene end was trimmed by 7 bases and the J gene end by 6 bases; junction bases not matched to a gene: 9. CDR3 size: 15 residues. CDR3 residues: CASNPTGGASQPQHF. CDR3 in DNA: TGTGCCAGCAATCCGACAGGGGGCGCTTCTCAGCCCCAGCATTTT.

The CDR3 loop reads CASRTTGNIYSGELFF. The CDR3 DNA is TGTGCCAGCAGGACCACAGGGAACATTTACTCCGGGGAGCTGTTTTTT. The chain carries TRBV2 and TRBJ2-2, with D perhaps matching TRBD1 (6 bases). V lost 6 bases and J lost 6, with 20 bases in between. The CDR3 length is 16 residues. Germline CDR1 is SNHLY and CDR2 is FYNNEI.

The chain carries TRBV29-1 and TRBJ1-2; the D gene is possibly TRBD1 (6 bases). The CDR3 sequence is 11 residues long. CDR1 is SQVTM and CDR2 is ANQGSEA in the germline V gene. Trimming stripped 3 bases from V and 8 bases from J, with 10 bases between. The CDR3 DNA reads as TGCAGCGTTGAGTTAGGGGGAGGCTACACCTTC. This translates into CSVELGGGYTF.

This clone was counted only a few times. The chain has TRBV7-2 and TRBJ1-2; 8 bases fit TRBD1. Germline CDR1 SGHTA, CDR2 FQGNSA. V trimming: 3 bases; J trimming: 4 bases; junction bases outside the gene matches: 1. This CDR3 is 13 amino acids long. CDR3 DNA sequence: TGTGCCAGCAGCTTGACAGGGGCCTATGGCTACACCTTC. Translating it yields CASSLTGAYGYTF.

The CDR3 DNA sequence: TGTGCCAGCAGCCGTTCCGGACTAGCGGGCAGCACAGATACGCAGTATTTT. It yields the protein CASSRSGLAGSTDTQYF. The chain is built from TRBV5-4 and TRBJ2-3; TRBD2 matches 11 bases. The V segment lost 4 bases and the J segment 0 bases; nucleotides outside the gene matches: 7. Germline CDR1 SGHNT, CDR2 YYREEE (reference sequence). This CDR3 comprises 17 residues. The full variable domain, completed using reference TRBV5-4 and TRBJ2-3, is ETGVTQSPTHLIKTRGQQVTLRCSSQSGHNTVSWYQQALGQGPQFIFQYYREEENGRGNFPPRFSGLQFPNYSSELNVNALELDDSALYLCASSRSGLAGSTDTQYFGPGTRLTVL.

V is TRBV3-1 (or the pseudogene TRBV3-2) and J is TRBJ2-5; TRBD2 agrees at 10 bases. V shed 0 bases, J shed 4 bases, and the junction held 8 bases outside the gene matches. The CDR3 has 17 amino acids. From germline, CDR1 is LGHDT and CDR2 YNNKEL (reference sequence). The CDR3 here is CASSQEVVPSGGETQYF. CDR3 coding DNA: TGTGCCAGCAGCCAAGAGGTGGTCCCTAGCGGGGGAGAGACCCAGTACTTC.

The chain couples TRBV5-4 to TRBJ2-7, with D possibly being TRBD2 (6 bases). V dropped 7 bases and J dropped 5 bases, with 28 bases sitting between them. Germline V gene sequence: CDR1 SGHNT, CDR2 YYREEE (reference sequence). The CDR3 consists of 17 residues. CDR3: CASSPAGGSGVLHEQYF. CDR3 DNA sequence: TGTGCCAGCTCCCCCGCCGGGGGTAGCGGTGTCCTACACGAGCAGTACTTC. Full variable domain (remainder filled in from reference TRBV5-4 and TRBJ2-7): ETGVTQSPTHLIKTRGQQVTLRCSSQSGHNTVSWYQQALGQGPQFIFQYYREEENGRGNFPPRFSGLQFPNYSSELNVNALELDDSALYLCASSPAGGSGVLHEQYFGPGTRLTVT.

V is TRBV2 and J is TRBJ2-1, with TRBD1 identical over 9 bases. The CDR3 loop spans 15 amino acids. Trimming cost V 6 bases and J 7 bases; bases outside gene matches: 10. Germline lookup yields CDR1 SNHLY and CDR2 FYNNEI. The CDR3 region is CASRATGGVENEQFF. DNA for the CDR3: TGTGCCAGCAGGGCGACAGGGGGAGTAGAAAATGAGCAGTTCTTC.

This clone was counted a single time. The chain is built from TRBV10-3 and TRBJ2-2; D gene ambiguous. This CDR3 is 14 amino acids long. With 3 bases removed from V and 1 base from J, the gap between germline ends came to 6 bases. Germline V CDR1 and CDR2: ENHRY, SYGVKD. In nucleotides, the CDR3 is TGTGCCATCAGTGAACGACAGAACACCGGGGAGCTGTTTTTT. Amino acids: CAISERQNTGELFF.

V and J are TRBV19 and TRBJ1-2, with a tentative D call TRBD1 (6 bases). There are 15 residues in the CDR3. Deletions cut 1 base from V and 2 bases from J, with 11 bases between. Germline CDR1 and CDR2: LNHDA and SQIVND (reference sequence). DNA for the CDR3: TGTGCCAGTAGTATAGGGCCCGGACAGAACTATGGCTACACCTTC. It encodes CASSIGPGQNYGYTF.

The gene calls are TRBV6-2 or TRBV6-3 and TRBJ2-5, with D perhaps TRBD1 (6 bases). CDR1 and CDR2 from the germline V gene are MNHEY and SVGEGT. The CDR3 loop spans 14 amino acids. V lost 4 bases and J 4 bases, leaving 13 bases between the germline ends. The CDR3 nucleotides read TGTGCCAGCAGTTCCGGACAGCGATTAGAGACCCAGTACTTC. Its protein product is CASSSGQRLETQYF.

The chain has TRBV6-6 and TRBJ1-1; a weak D match, TRBD1 (5 bases). This CDR3 contains 11 residues. Per germline, CDR1 MNHNY and CDR2 SVGAGI (reference sequence). V was pared by 2 bases and J by 7 bases, with 5 bases between. The CDR3 spells CASSYRGEAFF. The CDR3 DNA follows: TGTGCCAGCAGTTACAGGGGTGAAGCTTTCTTT.